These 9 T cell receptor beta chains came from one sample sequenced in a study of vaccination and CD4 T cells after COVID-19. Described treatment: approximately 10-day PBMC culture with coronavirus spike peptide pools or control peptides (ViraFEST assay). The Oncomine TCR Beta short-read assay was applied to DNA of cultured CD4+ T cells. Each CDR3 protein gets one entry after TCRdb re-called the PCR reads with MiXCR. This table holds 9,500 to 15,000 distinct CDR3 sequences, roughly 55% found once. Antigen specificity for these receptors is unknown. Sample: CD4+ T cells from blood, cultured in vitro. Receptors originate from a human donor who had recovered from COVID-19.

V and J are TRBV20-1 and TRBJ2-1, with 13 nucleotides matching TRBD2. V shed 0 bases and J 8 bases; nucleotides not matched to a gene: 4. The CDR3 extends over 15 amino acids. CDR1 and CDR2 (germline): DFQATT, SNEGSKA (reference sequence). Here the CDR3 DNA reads TGCAGTGCTAGAGAGACTAGCGGGAGGCTCGATGAGCAGTTCTTC. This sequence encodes CSARETSGRLDEQFF.

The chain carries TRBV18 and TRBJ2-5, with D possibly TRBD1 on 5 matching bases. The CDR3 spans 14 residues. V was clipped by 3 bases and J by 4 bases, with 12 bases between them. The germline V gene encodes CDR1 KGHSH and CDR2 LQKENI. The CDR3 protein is CASSPQRGTETQYF. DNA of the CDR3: TGTGCCAGCTCACCTCAAAGGGGCACAGAGACCCAGTACTTC.

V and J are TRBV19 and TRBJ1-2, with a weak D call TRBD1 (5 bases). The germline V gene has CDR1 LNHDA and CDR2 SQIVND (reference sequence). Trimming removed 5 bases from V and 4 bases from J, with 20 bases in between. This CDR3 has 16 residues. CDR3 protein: CASSVTGGPLGYGYTF. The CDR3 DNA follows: TGTGCCAGTAGTGTCACAGGCGGGCCCCTAGGCTATGGCTACACCTTC.

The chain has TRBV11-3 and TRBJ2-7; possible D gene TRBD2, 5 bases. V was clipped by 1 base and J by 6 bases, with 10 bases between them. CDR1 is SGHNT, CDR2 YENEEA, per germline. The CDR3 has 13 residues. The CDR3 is CASSLGARGEQYF. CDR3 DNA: TGTGCCAGCAGCTTAGGGGCTCGGGGCGAGCAGTACTTC.

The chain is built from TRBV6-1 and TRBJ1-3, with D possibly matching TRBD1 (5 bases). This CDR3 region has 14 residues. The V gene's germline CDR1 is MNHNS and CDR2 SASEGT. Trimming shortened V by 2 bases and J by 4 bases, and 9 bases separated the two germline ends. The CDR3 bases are TGTGCCAGCAGTGAACCGGGGCTCGGAAACACCATATATTTT. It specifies CASSEPGLGNTIYF.

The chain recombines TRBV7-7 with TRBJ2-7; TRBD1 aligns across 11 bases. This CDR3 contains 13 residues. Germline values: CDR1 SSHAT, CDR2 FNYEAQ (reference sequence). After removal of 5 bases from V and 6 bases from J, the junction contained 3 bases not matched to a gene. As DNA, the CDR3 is TGTGCCAGCAGCGTAGGGACAGGGGGCGAGCAGTACTTC. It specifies CASSVGTGGEQYF.

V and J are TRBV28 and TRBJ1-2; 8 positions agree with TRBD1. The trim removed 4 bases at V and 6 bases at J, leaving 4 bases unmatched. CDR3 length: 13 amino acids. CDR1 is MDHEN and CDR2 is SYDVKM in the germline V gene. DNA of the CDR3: TGTGCCAGCAGTTCGTTGACAGGGGATGGCTACACCTTC. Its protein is CASSSLTGDGYTF.

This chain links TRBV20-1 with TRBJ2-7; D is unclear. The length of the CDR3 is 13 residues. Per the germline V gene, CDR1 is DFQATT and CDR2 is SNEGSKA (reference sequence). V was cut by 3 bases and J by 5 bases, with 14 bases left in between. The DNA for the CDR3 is TGCAGTGCTAGGGCCGACGGCCGGAACGAGCAGTACTTC. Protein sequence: CSARADGRNEQYF.

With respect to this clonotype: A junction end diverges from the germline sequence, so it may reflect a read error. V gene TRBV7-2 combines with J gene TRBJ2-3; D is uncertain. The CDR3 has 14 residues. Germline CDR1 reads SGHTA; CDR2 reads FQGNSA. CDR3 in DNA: TGTGCCGGCAGCTTCTTCGACGGCACAGATACGCAGTATTTT. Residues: CAGSFFDGTDTQYF.